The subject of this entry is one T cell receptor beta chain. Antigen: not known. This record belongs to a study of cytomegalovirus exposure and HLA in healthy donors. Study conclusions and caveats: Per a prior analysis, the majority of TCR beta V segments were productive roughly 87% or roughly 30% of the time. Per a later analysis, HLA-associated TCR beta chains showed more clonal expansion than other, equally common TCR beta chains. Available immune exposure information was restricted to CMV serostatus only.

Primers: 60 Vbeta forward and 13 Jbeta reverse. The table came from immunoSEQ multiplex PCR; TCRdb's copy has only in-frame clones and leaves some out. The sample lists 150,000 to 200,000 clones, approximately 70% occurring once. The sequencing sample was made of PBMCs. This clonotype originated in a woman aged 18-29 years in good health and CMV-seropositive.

CDR3 in DNA: TGCGCCAGCAGCTTGGATCCGGGACAGTCGAATTCACCCCTCCACTTT. As protein: CASSLDPGQSNSPLHF. The genes are TRBV5-1 and TRBJ1-6; 7 bases line up with TRBD1. Germline values: CDR1 SGHRS, CDR2 YFSETQ. Trimming at V came to 0 bases and at J to 7 bases, leaving 7 bases not matched to a gene. The CDR3 totals 16 residues.